This T cell receptor (beta chain) was recovered during a study of graft-versus-host responses after intestinal transplantation. Points on this clone: The antigen remains unidentified.

Clones were sequenced by immunoSEQ multiplex PCR, and TCRdb holds only the in-frame ones, with some missing. This sample has about 120,000 clones; 85% to 95% occur once, and the top ten carry around 3.3%. This CDR3 region has 16 residues. CDR1 is SGHTA, CDR2 FQGTGA, per germline. The ends lost 6 bases at V and 4 bases at J; junction bases unmatched: 6. The rearrangement joins TRBV7-3 to TRBJ2-1; the match to TRBD2 covers 13 bases. This specimen was unstimulated CD8+ T cells sorted from spleen or lymph node cells, taken before intestinal transplant. The clonotype comes from a human donor who received an intestinal transplant. This CDR3 reads CASRQGTSGMYNEQFF. CDR3 coding DNA: TGTGCCAGCAGGCAAGGGACTAGCGGGATGTACAATGAGCAGTTCTTC. Using reference TRBV7-3 and TRBJ2-1 for the parts outside the CDR3, the full variable domain is GAGVSQTPSNKVTEKGKYVELRCDPISGHTALYWYRQSLGQGPEFLIYFQGTGAADDSGLPNDRFFAVRPEGSVSTLKIQRTERGDSAVYLCASRQGTSGMYNEQFFGPGTRLTVL.